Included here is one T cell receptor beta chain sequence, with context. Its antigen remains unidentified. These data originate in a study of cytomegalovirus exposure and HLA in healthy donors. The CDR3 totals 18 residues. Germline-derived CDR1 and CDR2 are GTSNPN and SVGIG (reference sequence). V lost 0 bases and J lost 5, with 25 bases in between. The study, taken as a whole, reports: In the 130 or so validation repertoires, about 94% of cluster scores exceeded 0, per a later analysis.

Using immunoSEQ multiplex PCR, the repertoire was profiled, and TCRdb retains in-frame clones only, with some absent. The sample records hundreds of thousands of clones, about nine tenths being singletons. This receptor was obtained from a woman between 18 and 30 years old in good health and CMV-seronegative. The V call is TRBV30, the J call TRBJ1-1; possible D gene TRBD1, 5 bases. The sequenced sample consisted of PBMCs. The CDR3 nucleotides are TGTGCCTGGAGTGTTCGAGCCGGTGTGGGCAGGGTGCGGACTGAAGCTTTCTTT. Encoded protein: CAWSVRAGVGRVRTEAFF. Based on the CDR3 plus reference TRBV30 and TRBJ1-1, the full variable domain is SQTIHQWPATLVQPVGSPLSLECTVEGTSNPNLYWYRQAAGRGLQLLFYSVGIGQISSEVPQNLSASRPQDRQFILSSKKLLLSDSGFYLCAWSVRAGVGRVRTEAFFGQGTRLTVV.